This T cell receptor (beta chain) was sequenced in a study of long-term antiretroviral therapy in people with HIV. Each participant with HIV received care in the United States. Amounts of roughly 1-11 million cryopreserved PBMC were held in the samples before DNA extraction. This CDR3 spans 15 amino acids. Trimming shortened V by 7 bases and J by 2 bases, and 17 bases separated the two germline ends. Germline CDR1 MNHNY, CDR2 SVGAGI (reference sequence). At survey level, the immunoSEQ assay was run in its v3.0 version. The method was immunoSEQ multiplex PCR; TCRdb's version includes in-frame clones alone and lacks a portion of them. The repertoire holds around 39,000 clones, with roughly 87% as singletons.

This receptor was obtained from a man younger than 30 with HIV. The chain recombines TRBV6-6 with TRBJ1-1; D not certain. Sequences were derived from unsorted PBMCs, sampled 1 year after starting antiretroviral therapy. The CDR3 nucleotides read TGTGCCAGCAACGAACAAGGGCTTATCAACACTGAAGCTTTCTTT. Translating gives CASNEQGLINTEAFF.